The clone carrying this T cell receptor (beta chain) was seen ten or more times. Its antigen is as yet unknown. This sample was taken from a study of T cell repertoires in cytomegalovirus infection. TCRdb processed the reads anew with MiXCR; each CDR3 protein has one entry. The top ten hold 65% to 85% of the sample, which has about 60,000 distinct CDR3 sequences, 20% to 25% seen once. Germline V gene sequence: CDR1 MNHEY, CDR2 SVGAGI. The CDR3 loop spans 14 amino acids. V lost 0 bases and J lost 11, with 16 bases in between. Findings and limits, study-wide: People with CMV and the relevant HLA were identified by cumulative public TCR beta family frequency.

The chain couples TRBV6-5 to TRBJ1-1, with D possibly TRBD1 on 6 matching bases. The sequenced sample was CD8+ T cells from cultured PBMCs, obtained from culture after CMV antigen stimulation. The TCR sequence derives from a human donor in good health (CMV status not recorded). Some clones in this sample may be carry-over from other donors' samples. The CDR3 protein is CASSYSALGASAFF. The DNA for the CDR3 is TGTGCCAGCAGTTACTCAGCTTTGGGGGCATCGGCTTTCTTT.